A single sample gave rise to the 7 T cell receptor beta chains below, sequenced in a study of PD-1 blockade in classical Hodgkin lymphoma. Libraries were prepared by immunoSEQ multiplex PCR; TCRdb keeps only in-frame clonotypes and omits some of them. The sample carries about 37,000 clones, over 65% recorded once. All patients relapsed after autologous stem cell transplantation, and brentuximab vedotin exposure varied. This sample comprised peripheral blood mononuclear cells (PBMCs), obtained before the second cycle of nivolumab. The receptors were sampled from a human donor with classical Hodgkin lymphoma.

The genes are TRBV7-9 and TRBJ2-2; 8 bases map to TRBD1. This CDR3 has 15 amino acids. The germline CDR1 and CDR2 sequences are SEHNR and FQNEAQ (reference sequence). With 5 bases clipped from V and 0 bases from J, the junction kept 2 bases outside the gene matches. CDR3 DNA sequence: TGTGCCAGCAGCGAGACAGGGGCGAACACCGGGGAGCTGTTTTTT. It codes for CASSETGANTGELFF.

The rearrangement joins TRBV11-2 to TRBJ2-5; 8 bases match TRBD2. The CDR3 has 16 residues. Trimming took 4 bases from V and 4 from J; bases not matched to a gene: 11. Germline lookup yields CDR1 SGHAT and CDR2 FQNNGV. The CDR3 sequence: CASSYSSGGYRETQYF. CDR3 sequence (DNA): TGTGCCAGCAGCTATAGCTCGGGGGGGTATCGAGAGACCCAGTACTTC.

This chain connects TRBV30 to TRBJ2-7, with D perhaps TRBD1 (6 bases). Trimming removed 2 bases from V and 3 bases from J, with 17 bases in between. Germline assignment: CDR1 GTSNPN and CDR2 SVGIG (reference sequence). CDR3 length equals 15 residues. CDR3 nucleotide sequence: TGTGCCTGGAGTCCTGGACAGCCGGCGAGCTACGAGCAGTACTTC. This gives the protein CAWSPGQPASYEQYF. The full variable domain, in which reference TRBV30 and TRBJ2-7 provide the parts outside the CDR3, is SQTIHQWPATLVQPVGSPLSLECTVEGTSNPNLYWYRQAAGRGLQLLFYSVGIGQISSEVPQNLSASRPQDRQFILSSKKLLLSDSGFYLCAWSPGQPASYEQYFGPGTRLTVT.

There are a few counts of this clone. The V gene is TRBV20-1, the J gene TRBJ2-5; the D is unclear. Germline CDR1 is DFQATT and CDR2 is SNEGSKA (reference sequence). CDR3 length: 10 amino acids. Trimming removed 3 bases at V and 5 bases at J, with 4 bases between. The CDR3 region is CSASDETQYF. The CDR3 coding sequence is TGCAGTGCTAGTGACGAGACCCAGTACTTC.

This clone turned up a few times. The chain employs TRBV25-1 and TRBJ2-2, with D possibly TRBD1 on 6 matching bases. Trimming removed 5 bases from V and 4 bases from J, with 14 bases in between. CDR3 length equals 15 residues. In germline, CDR1 is MGHDK, CDR2 SYGVNS. The chain's CDR3 is CASSKSWDTTGELFF. The CDR3 DNA reads as TGTGCCAGCAGTAAATCCTGGGACACCACCGGGGAGCTGTTTTTT.

The rearrangement uses TRBV6-5 and TRBJ2-1; 7 bases map to TRBD1. From germline, CDR1 is MNHEY and CDR2 SVGAGI. V shed 6 bases, J shed 8 bases, and the junction held 10 bases outside the gene matches. The CDR3 is 14 residues long. The CDR3 nucleotides read TGTGCCAGCAGGACCGGGGCAGGGGGTTATGAGCAGTTCTTC. Translated: CASRTGAGGYEQFF.

The rearrangement joins TRBV9 to TRBJ2-3; D possibly corresponds to TRBD1 (5 bases). Trimming pared 4 bases from V and 4 bases from J, leaving 13 bases between. The CDR3 contains 14 residues. CDR1 SGDLS and CDR2 YYNGEE come from the germline V gene. CDR3 region: CASSPRQFADTQYF. The CDR3 DNA is TGTGCCAGCAGCCCGCGACAGTTTGCAGATACGCAGTATTTT.